This is a list of T cell receptor beta chains from one sample in a study of T cell changes during pregnancy in multiple sclerosis. Clones were read by immunoSEQ multiplex PCR, and TCRdb kept only the in-frame ones, dropping some. Of about 41,000 clones in the sample, 80% to 90% were seen once. The sample consisted of CD4+ T cells from peripheral blood mononuclear cells, taken in the first trimester of pregnancy. The receptors derive from a female donor with multiple sclerosis, enrolled in a pregnancy study. The CDR3 runs from the conserved cysteine through the conserved F or W. The D gene is left open where the match is weak. For some rows the clone size is stated as once, few or many, or as a class when expanded; others skip it.

TRBD2 | TRBJ2-7 | . | TRBV4-3 | CASSQVTSGLSSYEQYF | TGCGCCAGCAGCCAAGTCACTAGCGGGCTAAGCTCCTACGAGCAGTACTTC
. | TRBJ2-1 | once | TRBV29-1 | CSVVWANNEQFF | TGCAGCGTTGTATGGGCAAACAATGAGCAGTTCTTC
TRBD2 | TRBJ2-7 | . | TRBV29-1 | CSVSGGVSSYEQYF | TGCAGCGTCTCGGGGGGGGTCTCTTCCTACGAGCAGTACTTC
. | TRBJ2-1 | . | TRBV28 | CASSFSGLASYNEQFF | TGTGCCAGCAGTTTTTCGGGACTCGCCTCCTACAATGAGCAGTTCTTC
TRBD1 | TRBJ1-2 | . | TRBV9 | CASSVAGGGYTF | TGTGCCAGCAGCGTAGCAGGGGGCGGCTACACCTTC
. | TRBJ2-6 | . | TRBV28 | CASSTGRAGANVLTF | TGTGCCAGCAGCACAGGGAGGGCTGGGGCCAACGTCCTGACTTTC
. | TRBJ2-1 | . | TRBV6-1 | CASTLANEQFF | TGTGCCAGCACGTTAGCCAATGAGCAGTTCTTC
TRBD1 | TRBJ2-7 | . | TRBV7-9 | CASSPLPGTGAYEQYF | TGTGCCAGCAGCCCCCTTCCAGGGACAGGGGCCTACGAGCAGTACTTC
TRBD2 | TRBJ2-7 | . | TRBV11-1 | CASSSPAGVYSYEQYF | TGTGCCAGCAGCTCACCAGCGGGAGTTTACTCCTACGAGCAGTACTTC
TRBD2 | TRBJ2-3 | once | TRBV5-4 | CASSLYTSGRTDTQYF | TGTGCCAGCAGCTTGTATACTAGCGGGAGGACGGATACGCAGTATTTT
TRBD2 | TRBJ2-3 | . | TRBV2 | CASSEETSRLPHTQYF | TGTGCCAGCAGTGAAGAGACTAGCCGACTACCCCATACGCAGTATTTT
TRBD1 | TRBJ1-1 | . | TRBV29-1 | CSVGQGARTEAFF | TGCAGCGTTGGACAGGGGGCGAGGACTGAAGCTTTCTTT
TRBD2 | TRBJ2-7 | . | TRBV27 | CASSLWGRGGEQYF | TGTGCCAGCAGTTTATGGGGGAGGGGTGGCGAGCAGTACTTC
TRBD2 | TRBJ2-3 | . | TRBV5-4 | CAIGGSTDTQYF | TGTGCCATCGGGGGGAGCACAGATACGCAGTATTTT
TRBD2 | TRBJ2-1 | . | TRBV10-3 | CAISENVGSGRNEQFF | TGTGCCATCAGTGAGAATGTGGGAAGCGGGAGGAATGAGCAGTTCTTC
. | TRBJ1-1 | . | TRBV20-1 | CSASGGLEAFF | TGCAGTGCTAGCGGGGGGCTTGAAGCTTTCTTT
TRBD2 | TRBJ2-1 | . | TRBV2 | CASRGRLAGDNEQFF | TGTGCCAGCAGGGGCCGGCTAGCGGGAGACAATGAGCAGTTCTTC
TRBD2 | TRBJ2-7 | few | TRBV30 | CAWSVVVAGSYEQYF | TGTGCCTGGAGTGTCGTAGTAGCGGGTTCCTACGAGCAGTACTTC
TRBD2 | TRBJ2-7 | . | TRBV28 | CASSSRLTSGFTYEQYF | TGTGCCAGCAGTTCTCGGTTGACTAGCGGGTTCACCTACGAGCAGTACTTC
TRBD1 | TRBJ2-1 | . | TRBV27 | CASSSRDRANEQFF | TGTGCCAGCAGTTCCCGGGACAGGGCCAATGAGCAGTTCTTC
. | TRBJ1-1 | once | TRBV4-2 | CASSQGRVRKDTEAFF | TGTGCCAGCAGCCAAGGACGGGTAAGAAAAGACACTGAAGCTTTCTTT
TRBD2 | TRBJ2-7 | . | TRBV7-2 | CASSLFGTSGAYEQYF | TGTGCCAGCAGCTTGTTTGGGACTAGCGGGGCCTACGAGCAGTACTTC
. | TRBJ1-1 | once | TRBV28 | CASSFRRGPFQTEAFF | TGTGCCAGCAGTTTCCGCAGGGGCCCCTTTCAGACTGAAGCTTTCTTT
. | TRBJ2-7 | once | TRBV5-4 | CASSLSGRSSHEQYF | TGTGCCAGCAGCTTAAGTGGGAGATCATCCCACGAGCAGTACTTC
. | TRBJ1-1 | . | TRBV27 | CASSLRNRGTEAFF | TGTGCCAGCAGTTTAAGGAACCGAGGGACTGAAGCTTTCTTT
TRBD2 | TRBJ2-1 | few | TRBV7-2 | CASSFGLAYNEQFF | TGTGCCAGCAGCTTCGGACTAGCTTACAATGAGCAGTTCTTC
. | TRBJ2-1 | . | TRBV7-2 | CASSLGGRFHEQFF | TGTGCCAGCAGCTTAGGCGGCCGATTCCATGAGCAGTTCTTC
TRBD1 | TRBJ2-7 | . | TRBV5-1 | CASRQRQGGPYEQYF | TGCGCCAGCAGACAGAGACAGGGGGGCCCCTACGAGCAGTACTTC
TRBD1 | TRBJ2-7 | . | TRBV19 | CASSRTGNYEQYF | TGTGCCAGTAGTAGGACAGGGAATTACGAGCAGTACTTC